This T cell receptor beta chain was sequenced for a study of blood T cell repertoires in COVID-19. This study enrolled people aged roughly 18 to 90 from approximately 24 US geographic areas. This clone was observed a few times. The data were produced by immunoSEQ multiplex PCR, yet TCRdb's version contains in-frame clones alone and is incomplete. The table lists about 380,000 clones, 88% of them singletons. The CDR3 covers 14 residues. Germline V CDR1 and CDR2: SNHLY, FYNNEI. The germline V and J ends were trimmed by 7 bases and 7 bases, with 14 bases remaining between them. V gene TRBV2 combines with J gene TRBJ1-6; no definite D call. The TCR originated in a young woman who had recovered from COVID-19. The sequenced sample was PBMCs or T cells enriched from blood (not recorded which). As DNA, the CDR3 is TGTGCCAGCATTTCGGTCCTCGGGAATTCACCCCTCCACTTT. Its translation: CASISVLGNSPLHF.